A single sample is the source of the 20 T cell receptor beta chains below, sequenced in a study of cytomegalovirus exposure and HLA in healthy donors (dated by TCRdb to about 2017). Preparation of the library involved the immunoSEQ multiplex PCR assay. The multiplex PCR relied on a mix of 60 forward primers for TCR Vbeta segments and 13 reverse primers for TCR Jbeta segments. TCRdb retrieved this table from immuneACCESS and kept in-frame rearrangements only. Not all clones are present; in checked studies, unresolved V genes account for under half, and no reason is known for the remainder. In this sample's table one finds under 130,000 clones. The ten largest account for around 3.5% of the sample. The sample comprised PBMCs. The receptors here all came from a man in his forties in good health and CMV-seronegative.

The chain recombines TRBV27 with TRBJ2-3; no clear D gene. In germline, CDR1 is MNHEY, CDR2 SMNVEV (reference sequence). The CDR3 extends over 11 amino acids. Trimming took off 8 bases at V and 10 bases at J, with 13 bases between the two ends. CDR3 region: CASPWQEAQYF. Here the CDR3 DNA reads TGTGCCAGCCCCTGGCAGGAAGCGCAGTATTTT.

V and J are TRBV6-1 and TRBJ2-2; no reliable D call. From germline, CDR1 is MNHNS and CDR2 SASEGT. Trimming took off 6 bases at V and 0 bases at J, with 8 bases between the two ends. This CDR3 has 14 amino acids. CDR3 DNA sequence: TGTGCCAGCAGGGCGGATCCGAACACCGGGGAGCTGTTTTTT. The encoded protein is CASRADPNTGELFF.

The chain is built from TRBV5-1 and TRBJ2-5; 8 nucleotides align to TRBD1. The junction had 1 base not matched to a gene; V was cut back by 0 bases and J by 3 bases. The CDR3 covers 14 residues. Germline-derived CDR1 and CDR2 are SGHRS and YFSETQ. DNA of the CDR3: TGCGCCAGCAGCTTGGTGACAGGGGAAGAGACCCAGTACTTC. It encodes CASSLVTGEETQYF.

The gene calls are TRBV5-1 and TRBJ2-7; D gene unclear. Trimming took off 4 bases at V and 0 bases at J, with 5 bases between the two ends. Germline assignment: CDR1 SGHRS and CDR2 YFSETQ. The CDR3 loop spans 12 amino acids. The CDR3 here is CASSADSYEQYF. CDR3 sequence (DNA): TGCGCCAGCAGCGCAGACTCCTACGAGCAGTACTTC.

The rearrangement uses TRBV19 and TRBJ1-1; 9 nucleotides line up with TRBD1. The germline CDR1 and CDR2 sequences are LNHDA and SQIVND (reference sequence). CDR3 length: 14 amino acids. V trimming: 7 bases; J trimming: 7 bases; junction bases outside the gene matches: 10. The CDR3 DNA is TGTGCCAGTACTACGGACAGGGGCGGCGATGAAGCTTTCTTT. It specifies CASTTDRGGDEAFF.

The chain employs TRBV6-1 and TRBJ2-1, with D possibly matching TRBD2 (6 bases). The CDR3 totals 15 residues. Germline CDR1 is MNHNS and CDR2 is SASEGT. V shed 1 base and J shed 3 bases, with 10 bases lying between them. The CDR3 spells CASSEVGGVYNEQFF. The CDR3 coding sequence is TGTGCCAGCAGTGAAGTGGGGGGAGTCTACAATGAGCAGTTCTTC.

This chain links TRBV2 with TRBJ2-3, with D perhaps matching TRBD2 (6 bases). The CDR3 covers 14 residues. V was cut by 6 bases and J by 3 bases, with 13 bases left in between. CDR1 and CDR2 from the germline V gene are SNHLY and FYNNEI. The CDR3 reads CASRASVGTDTQYF. CDR3 nucleotide sequence: TGTGCCAGCAGGGCTAGCGTGGGAACAGATACGCAGTATTTT.

The chain couples TRBV7-8 to TRBJ1-1; D not certain. This CDR3 contains 15 residues. Germline V CDR1 and CDR2: SGHVS, FQNEAQ. Trimming left V 1 base short and J 1 base short, with 10 bases between. The CDR3 nucleotides read TGTGCCAGCAGCTTAGTTGTGACACAGAACACTGAAGCTTTCTTT. It translates to CASSLVVTQNTEAFF.

The rearrangement uses TRBV29-1 and TRBJ2-3, with 8 bases that match TRBD2. The CDR3 is 15 amino acids. V was clipped by 4 bases and J by 2 bases; unmatched bases: 8. Germline CDR1 is SQVTM and CDR2 is ANQGSEA. The CDR3 spells CSVGLTSEATDTQYF. For the CDR3, the DNA is TGCAGCGTTGGTCTGACTAGCGAGGCCACAGATACGCAGTATTTT.

The chain has TRBV30 and TRBJ2-7, with a tentative D call TRBD2 (6 bases). V dropped 0 bases and J dropped 7 bases, with 13 bases sitting between them. Germline V gene sequence: CDR1 GTSNPN, CDR2 SVGIG (reference sequence). The CDR3 contains 13 residues. CDR3 DNA: TGTGCCTGGAGTGTATTGGGGGGTCAGGAGCAGTACTTC. Translation gives CAWSVLGGQEQYF.

The chain carries TRBV5-1 and TRBJ1-6, with unresolved D. The length of the CDR3 is 15 residues. Trimming shortened V by 4 bases and J by 7 bases, and 15 bases separated the two germline ends. Germline V lookup: CDR1 SGHRS, CDR2 YFSETQ. CDR3 bases: TGCGCCAGCAGCCTCGCTTTGGGAGTGAATTCACCCCTCCACTTT. Translation: CASSLALGVNSPLHF.

The chain recombines TRBV18 with TRBJ2-1, with 9 positions matching TRBD2. V lost 2 bases, J lost 8 bases, and 7 bases stayed unmatched. Per the germline V gene, CDR1 is KGHSH and CDR2 is LQKENI. This CDR3 comprises 15 residues. DNA of the CDR3: TGTGCCAGCTCACCATTCGGGACTAGCATGGATGAGCAGTTCTTC. Protein product: CASSPFGTSMDEQFF.

The V gene is TRBV6-1, the J gene TRBJ1-2, with D perhaps matching TRBD1 (6 bases). V was cut by 2 bases and J by 8 bases, with 21 bases left in between. Germline CDR1 is MNHNS and CDR2 is SASEGT. This CDR3 region has 16 residues. The CDR3 loop reads CASSENPRGGRGGYTF. The CDR3, as DNA: TGTGCCAGCAGTGAAAACCCGAGGGGCGGGAGGGGGGGCTACACCTTC.

This chain links TRBV11-2 with TRBJ2-5, with D perhaps matching TRBD2 (6 bases). This CDR3 has 17 amino acids. CDR1 is SGHAT and CDR2 is FQNNGV in the germline V gene. V gave up 4 bases and J gave up 3 bases, with 21 bases separating them. The CDR3 region is CASSSNDGGVVKETQYF. The CDR3 DNA reads as TGTGCCAGCAGCTCTAACGACGGGGGAGTGGTGAAAGAGACCCAGTACTTC.

The gene calls are TRBV5-1 and TRBJ1-1; weak D call: TRBD1 (6 bases). Germline CDR1 is SGHRS and CDR2 is YFSETQ. The V end lost 0 bases, the J end lost 2 bases, and 14 bases lay between the germline ends. The CDR3 covers 16 residues. CDR3 amino acids: CASSLADNRVNTEAFF. In nucleotides, the CDR3 is TGCGCCAGCAGCTTGGCCGATAACAGGGTTAACACTGAAGCTTTCTTT. Complete variable domain (other parts from reference TRBV5-1 and TRBJ1-1): KAGVTQTPRYLIKTRGQQVTLSCSPISGHRSVSWYQQTPGQGLQFLFEYFSETQRNKGNFPGRFSGRQFSNSRSEMNVSTLELGDSALYLCASSLADNRVNTEAFFGQGTRLTVV.

The chain combines TRBV19 with TRBJ1-3, with D possibly being TRBD1 (5 bases). Trimming took 6 bases from V and 0 from J, leaving 12 bases between them. The CDR3 spans 15 residues. Germline V gene lookup returns CDR1 LNHDA and CDR2 SQIVND (reference sequence). CDR3 bases: TGTGCCAGTAGCCGACAGAGAAGCTCTGGAAACACCATATATTTT. Translation gives CASSRQRSSGNTIYF.

The chain uses TRBV6-6 and TRBJ1-5, with no clear D. This CDR3 has 12 residues. Per the germline V gene, CDR1 is MNHNY and CDR2 is SVGAGI (reference sequence). V was shortened by 6 bases and J by 1 base, with 4 bases between the two germline ends. The CDR3 loop reads CASSESNQPQHF. CDR3 sequence (DNA): TGTGCCAGCAGCGAGAGCAATCAGCCCCAGCATTTT.

The chain links TRBV14 to TRBJ1-1; D is unclear. The CDR3 sequence is 16 residues long. Germline CDR1 is SGHDN and CDR2 is FVKESK. V dropped 1 base and J dropped 4 bases, with 16 bases sitting between them. Here the CDR3 DNA reads TGTGCCAGCAGCCAAGGTTGGTGGGCTGGTGGCACTGAAGCTTTCTTT. It yields the protein CASSQGWWAGGTEAFF.

V is TRBV7-6 and J is TRBJ2-7; perhaps TRBD1 as D (5 bases). The CDR3 totals 16 residues. Germline V gene data show CDR1 as SGHVS and CDR2 as FNYEAQ. V was pared by 1 base and J by 6 bases, with 19 bases between. Here the CDR3 DNA reads TGTGCCAGCAGCTTAGGTGTTTCTGGGCAGGGCGGCGAGCAGTACTTC. It translates to CASSLGVSGQGGEQYF.

The V call is TRBV5-1, the J call TRBJ2-3; 8 bases agree with TRBD2. The junction had 7 bases not matched to a gene; V was cut back by 4 bases and J by 3 bases. The CDR3 is 15 residues long. Germline V CDR1 and CDR2: SGHRS, YFSETQ. The CDR3 DNA reads as TGCGCCAGCAGCCCCCGGGGGGGCGGGACAGATACGCAGTATTTT. Protein product: CASSPRGGGTDTQYF.